Listed below are T cell receptor beta chains from one sample, sequenced in a study of Graves' ophthalmopathy and Graves' hyperthyroidism. MiXCR was run by TCRdb on the multiplex PCR reads, yielding one entry per CDR3 protein. The sample has roughly 500,000 distinct CDR3 sequences; around 14% are singletons. Input material: blood. The receptors here all came from a woman in her twenties or thirties with Graves' ophthalmopathy. Both conserved end residues are part of each CDR3. The D gene is left open where the match is weak. Not all rows give a size; the values are once, few, many and, for expanded clones, a class.

>NA|TRBV5-6|TRBJ1-5|few|14
TGTGCCAGCAGCTTGGATGGTGTTTGGCAGCCCCAGCATTTT
CASSLDGVWQPQHF
>TRBD2|TRBV19|TRBJ2-5|NA|14
TGTGCCAGTAGTCAAACAAGCAGCGGGGGGACCCAGTACTTC
CASSQTSSGGTQYF
>TRBD1|TRBV28|TRBJ1-1|many|16
TGTGCCAGCAGCTTAACCGGGACAGGGCTGGGCACTGAAGCTTTCTTT
CASSLTGTGLGTEAFF
>NA|TRBV6-1|TRBJ1-1|few|12
TGTGCCAGCACTGCAACGTCAGGGAGAGCTTTCTTT
CASTATSGRAFF
>NA|TRBV20-1|TRBJ2-1|NA|13
TGCAGTGCTAGTCGTCGGGCCCCGGGGGAGCAGTTCTTC
CSASRRAPGEQFF
>NA|TRBV7-2|TRBJ2-7|many|12
TGTGCCAGCAGCTTATATGTCGACGAGCAGTACTTC
CASSLYVDEQYF
>NA|TRBV4-2|TRBJ1-2|many|15
TGTGCCAGCAGCCATGGGGCCACAGGGAAGCCTGGCTACACCTTC
CASSHGATGKPGYTF
>TRBD1|TRBV5-4|TRBJ2-2|NA|16
TGTGCCAGCAGCTTATTTCAGGGGGCTGACACCGGGGAGCTGTTTTTT
CASSLFQGADTGELFF
>NA|TRBV29-1|TRBJ2-5|many|11
TGCAGCGTTCCCGAGCAAGAGACCCAGTACTTC
CSVPEQETQYF
>NA|TRBV7-8|TRBJ2-5|NA|13
TGTGCCAGCAGGTCTAGAGCACAAGAGACCCAGTACTTC
CASRSRAQETQYF
>TRBD2|TRBV28|TRBJ2-5|many|15
TGTGCCAGCAGTTTACAGCGGGGGGGCCAGGTGACCCAGTACTTC
CASSLQRGGQVTQYF
>NA|TRBV19|TRBJ2-7|many|11
TGTGCCAGTACTAACGGTCTGGAGCAGTACTTC
CASTNGLEQYF
>NA|TRBV11-3|TRBJ1-1|many|11
TGTGCCAGCAGCTTAGTGGAAGAAGCTTTCTTT
CASSLVEEAFF
>TRBD1|TRBV9|TRBJ2-7|many|15
TGTGCCAGCAGCGCCTCCGGGACAGGGGTGGACGAGCAGTACTTC
CASSASGTGVDEQYF
>NA|TRBV20-1|TRBJ2-7|many|14
TGCAGTGCTAGAAGAGCCGGCGGACTCTACGAGCAGTACTTC
CSARRAGGLYEQYF
>NA|TRBV30|TRBJ2-5|few|15
TGTGCCTGGAGCGAGACAGGTCCCCTCCAAGAGACCCAGTACTTC
CAWSETGPLQETQYF
>NA|TRBV18|TRBJ1-1|few|14
TGTGCCAGCTTACCGGTAAATCGGGGCGGAGAAGCTTTCTTT
CASLPVNRGGEAFF
>TRBD1|TRBV15|TRBJ2-5|many|15
TGTGCCACCAGCCCCCGGGACAGATGGTCGGAGACCCAGTACTTC
CATSPRDRWSETQYF
>TRBD1|TRBV20-1|TRBJ2-7|many|14
TGCAGTGCTAGAGATATGACAGGGAGCAACGAGCAGTACTTC
CSARDMTGSNEQYF
>NA|TRBV7-8|TRBJ1-3|few|16
TGTGCCAGCAGCTTAATGGGGGGGAATTCTGGAAACACCATATATTTT
CASSLMGGNSGNTIYF
>NA|TRBV3-1|TRBJ1-2|many|16
TGTGCCAGCAGCCAAACTTCGGGACTCACTAACTATGGCTACACCTTC
CASSQTSGLTNYGYTF
>NA|TRBV6-5|TRBJ1-5|many|15
TGTGCCAGCAGTTACTCCACAGTGGGCAATCAGCCCCAGCATTTT
CASSYSTVGNQPQHF
>TRBD2|TRBV27|TRBJ2-4|few|19
TGTGCCAGCAGGGCCTCGGGACTAGCGGGCATGGGGGCCAAAAACATTAAGTACTTC
CASRASGLAGMGAKNIKYF
>NA|TRBV7-8|TRBJ2-7|NA|16
TGTGCCAGCAGCCCAGTGGGACTTGCCGTCTCCTACGAGCAGTACTTC
CASSPVGLAVSYEQYF
>TRBD2|TRBV6-1|TRBJ2-5|many|13
TGTGCCAGCAGTGGCCGGGAGGGAGAGACCCAGTACTTC
CASSGREGETQYF
>NA|TRBV19|TRBJ2-5|few|12
TGTGCCAGTAGTATCATGGGGGAGACCCAGTACTTC
CASSIMGETQYF
>NA|TRBV28|TRBJ1-1|many|14
TGTGCCAGCAGCACAGGAGGGGCTTCCACTGAAGCTTTCTTT
CASSTGGASTEAFF
>TRBD1|TRBV25-1|TRBJ2-2|many|16
TGTGCCAGCAGTGAATACAGGACAGGGGTCACCGGGGAGCTGTTTTTT
CASSEYRTGVTGELFF
>NA|TRBV7-9|TRBJ2-5|many|12
TGTGCCAGCAGCGAAAGGTGGGAGACCCAGTACTTC
CASSERWETQYF
>TRBD2|TRBV20-1|TRBJ2-5|many|13
TGCAGTGCGCCGACTAGCGGGGGGGAGACCCAGTACTTC
CSAPTSGGETQYF
>NA|TRBV20-1|TRBJ2-5|many|13
TGCAGTGCTAGAGGCGAGGGGGGGAGGGCCCAGTACTTC
CSARGEGGRAQYF
>TRBD1|TRBV11-3|TRBJ2-5|many|15
TGTGCCAGCAGCTTAGAGGGGACAGGGACAGAGACCCAGTACTTC
CASSLEGTGTETQYF
>NA|TRBV16|TRBJ1-2|many|13
TGTGCCAGCAGCCAGTTCAAAAACTATGGCTACACCTTC
CASSQFKNYGYTF
>NA|TRBV11-3|TRBJ2-2|NA|15
TGTGCCAGCAGCCCCGGGTCTCTGAACACCGGGGAGCTGTTTTTT
CASSPGSLNTGELFF
>NA|TRBV12-3/TRBV12-4|TRBJ2-5|NA|13
TGTGCCAGCAGTTTCTGGGGGCCGGAGACCCAGTACTTC
CASSFWGPETQYF
>NA|TRBV27|TRBJ1-2|many|17
TGTGCCAGCAGTTCGGTCGCGACGCTCCCTAATAACTATGGCTACACCTTC
CASSSVATLPNNYGYTF
>NA|TRBV6-5|TRBJ2-2|few|14
TGTGCCAGCAGTTACTCAGGTTTCACCGGGGAGCTGTTTTTT
CASSYSGFTGELFF
>NA|TRBV7-6|TRBJ2-1|few|18
TGTGCCAGCAGCTTATTCCCCCCGTTGGTCCAGGCGTACAATGAGCAGTTCTTC
CASSLFPPLVQAYNEQFF
>TRBD1|TRBV5-1|TRBJ1-2|many|14
TGCGCCAGCAGCTTATTGGACAGGCGAAACGGCTACACCTTC
CASSLLDRRNGYTF
>NA|TRBV25-1|TRBJ2-5|NA|12
TGTGCCAGCAGTGACGAACAAGAGACCCAGTACTTC
CASSDEQETQYF
>NA|TRBV2|TRBJ1-1|many|14
TGTGCCAGCAGTGATCTAACACTGAACACTGAAGCTTTCTTT
CASSDLTLNTEAFF
>NA|TRBV30|TRBJ2-7|few|13
TGTGCCTGGAGGACGGGAGAGGGATACGAGCAGTACTTC
CAWRTGEGYEQYF
>NA|TRBV9|TRBJ1-3|many|16
TGTGCCAGCAGCCAGATGGGCAGGGACTTTGGAAACACCATATATTTT
CASSQMGRDFGNTIYF
>NA|TRBV11-2|TRBJ1-2|few|16
TGTGCCAGCAGCTCCTACGCCGGGACCGAGAACTATGGCTACACCTTC
CASSSYAGTENYGYTF
>NA|TRBV6-1|TRBJ2-2|many|13
TGTGCCAGTGCGTTCGCCGAGTCCGGGGAGCTGTTTTTT
CASAFAESGELFF
>TRBD1|TRBV12-3/TRBV12-4|TRBJ2-7|many|16
TGTGCCAGCAGTTTAGTACAGGGGGCCTCCTTTTGGGAGCAGTACTTC
CASSLVQGASFWEQYF
>TRBD1|TRBV29-1|TRBJ1-1|many|14
TGCAGCGTTGTATTCGACAGGGTGACGACTGAAGCTTTCTTT
CSVVFDRVTTEAFF
>NA|TRBV6-1|TRBJ1-1|many|11
TGTGCCAGCAGTGGCGCGTATGAAGCTTTCTTT
CASSGAYEAFF
>NA|TRBV20-1|TRBJ2-2|NA|14
TGCAGTTTCCTCGGACTGACGAACACCGGGGAGCTGTTTTTT
CSFLGLTNTGELFF
>NA|TRBV5-1|TRBJ1-2|many|11
TGCGCCAGCAGCTGGGACTATGGCTACACCTTC
CASSWDYGYTF
>NA|TRBV29-1|TRBJ2-2|many|13
TGCAGCGTAGAACAGGGATTCACCGGGGAGCTGTTTTTT
CSVEQGFTGELFF
>TRBD1|TRBV28|TRBJ1-2|many|14
TGTGCCAGCAGTCCGGGACAGACTCACTATGGCTACACCTTC
CASSPGQTHYGYTF
>NA|TRBV9|TRBJ2-7|many|11
TGTGCCAGTGAACGGAACTACGAGCAGTACTTC
CASERNYEQYF
>NA|TRBV12-5|TRBJ2-7|NA|16
TGTGCTAGTGGTTTGGTACGAGGGCGGGGAAGCTACGAGCAGTACTTC
CASGLVRGRGSYEQYF
>TRBD1|TRBV12-5|TRBJ1-2|NA|17
TGTGCTAGTGAACCATCCGGGACAGGGGACCCCAACTATGGCTACACCTTC
CASEPSGTGDPNYGYTF
>NA|TRBV28|TRBJ2-5|few|14
TGTGCCAGCTTAAGGAACGGGGGCGGAGAGACCCAGTACTTC
CASLRNGGGETQYF
>NA|TRBV20-1|TRBJ1-1|many|11
TGCAGTGCTCACCTGAACACTGAAGCTTTCTTT
CSAHLNTEAFF
>NA|TRBV5-1|TRBJ1-2|NA|15
TGCGCCAGCAGCTTGGAACAGACGTCAATCTATGGCTACACCTTC
CASSLEQTSIYGYTF
>NA|TRBV27|TRBJ1-2|many|13
TGTGCCAGCAGTTTATCGCAAAGTTATGGCTACACCTTC
CASSLSQSYGYTF
>TRBD1|TRBV30|TRBJ1-5|many|18
TGTGCCTGGAGTGTAAGGGACAGGGGCATCTATAGCAATCAGCCCCAGCATTTT
CAWSVRDRGIYSNQPQHF